This is a list of T cell receptor beta chains from one sample in a study of T cell responses to AZD1222 COVID-19 vaccine. Assay: immunoSEQ multiplex PCR; the TCRdb copy retains only in-frame clones and omits some. The profile shows around 180,000 clones, 75% to 90% of them singletons. The specimen comprised peripheral blood, sampled on day 0 of AZD1222 vaccination. The receptors derive from an adult in good health. Each CDR3 is given with its conserved first and last residue. A D gene is named only where the DNA matches it firmly. Expanded clones get a size class; other rows say once, few or many, or leave the size out.

j_call cdr3_length d_call clone_size v_call cdr3_aa cdr3_nt
TRBJ1-1 15 - - TRBV18 CASSPQSTGNTEAFF TGTGCCAGCTCGCCCCAATCGACAGGGAACACTGAAGCTTTCTTT
TRBJ1-5 16 TRBD1 - TRBV19 CASSWDRGRANQPQHF TGTGCCAGTAGTTGGGACAGGGGGCGCGCCAATCAGCCCCAGCATTTT
TRBJ2-2 14 - - TRBV5-1 CASSPRVLGGELFF TGCGCCAGCAGCCCCCGGGTCCTAGGCGGGGAGCTGTTTTTT
TRBJ1-1 14 - - TRBV2 CASSDLDNRSEAFF TGTGCCAGCAGTGATCTTGACAATCGGTCTGAGGCTTTCTTT
TRBJ2-1 14 - - TRBV27 CASSRGNSYNEQFF TGTGCCAGCAGTCGAGGCAACTCCTACAATGAGCAGTTCTTC
TRBJ2-5 11 - - TRBV28 CASRSRGTQYF TGTGCCAGCAGGAGTAGGGGGACCCAGTACTTC
TRBJ1-3 15 - - TRBV4-1 CASSQDRGPGNTIYF TGCGCCAGCAGCCAAGATCGGGGGCCTGGAAACACCATATATTTT
TRBJ2-7 19 TRBD2 - TRBV19 CASSILDGAGTSGVYEQYF TGTGCCAGTAGTATACTAGATGGGGCCGGGACTAGCGGTGTCTACGAGCAGTACTTC
TRBJ2-7 15 TRBD2 - TRBV28 CASSVSSGRPYEQYF TGTGCCAGCAGTGTCTCAAGCGGGAGACCCTACGAGCAGTACTTC
TRBJ1-1 14 TRBD1 - TRBV29-1 CSDRDRVMNTEAFF TGCAGCGACCGGGACAGGGTAATGAACACTGAAGCTTTCTTT
TRBJ2-3 14 - - TRBV5-4 CASSFGSRTDTQYF TGTGCCAGCAGCTTCGGTTCACGGACAGATACGCAGTATTTT
TRBJ2-5 16 - - TRBV6-5 CASSYGSRSPQETQYF TGTGCCAGCAGTTACGGGTCCAGATCCCCCCAAGAGACCCAGTACTTC
TRBJ1-1 14 - - TRBV7-2 CASSLGGPVTEAFF TGTGCCAGCAGCTTAGGGGGGCCGGTAACTGAAGCTTTCTTT
TRBJ1-3 13 - - TRBV28 CASSQSSGNTIYF TGTGCCAGCAGTCAGAGCTCTGGAAACACCATATATTTT
TRBJ2-5 16 - - TRBV19 CASSIRVAGSQETQYF TGTGCCAGTAGTATTCGAGTCGCAGGGAGCCAAGAGACCCAGTACTTC
TRBJ2-7 13 - - TRBV19 CATEGHNSYEQYF TGTGCCACCGAGGGACATAACTCCTACGAGCAGTACTTC
TRBJ1-6 14 - few TRBV3-1/TRBV3-2 CASSQRGVDSPLHF TGTGCCAGCAGCCAACGGGGGGTAGATTCACCCCTCCACTTT
TRBJ2-3 12 - - TRBV6-1 CASSEAGNTQYF TGTGCCAGCAGTGAAGCTGGTAATACGCAGTATTTT
TRBJ2-1 15 - once TRBV28 CASSSAGTPIYEQFF TGTGCCAGCAGTTCTGCCGGGACACCTATCTATGAGCAGTTCTTC
TRBJ2-1 15 TRBD1 - TRBV3-1/TRBV3-2 CASSHGTGPYNEQFF TGTGCCAGCAGCCATGGGACAGGCCCCTACAATGAGCAGTTCTTC
TRBJ2-2 14 - - TRBV27 CASSFRENTGELFF TGTGCCAGCAGTTTCAGGGAGAACACCGGGGAGCTGTTTTTT
TRBJ1-1 13 - - TRBV6-4 CASRNSMNTEAFF TGTGCCAGCAGGAACTCCATGAACACTGAAGCTTTCTTT
TRBJ2-6 16 - - TRBV5-6 CASSYSGTSGANVLTF TGTGCCAGCAGCTACTCAGGGACCTCTGGGGCCAACGTCCTGACTTTC
TRBJ1-5 13 - - TRBV30 CAWSVASNQPQHF TGTGCCTGGAGTGTCGCTAGCAATCAGCCCCAGCATTTT
TRBJ2-1 15 TRBD2 once TRBV7-9 CASSQRAGVVNEQFF TGTGCCAGCAGCCAACGGGCGGGAGTTGTCAATGAGCAGTTCTTC
TRBJ2-4 10 - few TRBV21-1 CASSTRDKYF TGTGCCAGCAGCACCCGGGATAAGTACTTC
TRBJ1-5 13 - - TRBV2 CASSGGEIQPQHF TGTGCCAGCAGTGGGGGGGAGATTCAGCCCCAGCATTTT
TRBJ1-5 15 TRBD1 once TRBV9 CASSAATGGNQPQHF TGTGCCAGCAGCGCCGCGACAGGGGGCAATCAGCCCCAGCATTTT
TRBJ1-4 14 TRBD1 - TRBV15 CATSRDRNGDKLFF TGTGCCACCAGTAGGGACAGGAATGGGGACAAACTGTTTTTT
TRBJ1-6 15 - - TRBV3-1/TRBV3-2 CASSQEGGWNSPLHF TGTGCCAGCAGCCAAGAAGGGGGGTGGAATTCACCCCTCCACTTT
TRBJ2-3 16 TRBD2 - TRBV7-9 CASTLAEAVGTDTQYF TGTGCCAGCACTCTAGCGGAGGCGGTAGGCACAGATACGCAGTATTTT
TRBJ1-2 11 - - TRBV6-5 CASTGVGGYTF TGTGCCAGTACGGGGGTAGGAGGCTACACCTTC
TRBJ1-2 15 - once TRBV19 CASSIPRAVVGGYTF TGTGCCAGTAGTATCCCTCGGGCCGTGGTTGGTGGCTACACCTTC
TRBJ1-1 16 TRBD1 - TRBV27 CASSSGAGGGRTEAFF TGTGCCAGCAGTTCTGGGGCAGGGGGCGGTCGGACTGAAGCTTTCTTT
TRBJ1-4 12 - - TRBV7-8 CASSWGGEKLFF TGTGCCAGCAGCTGGGGGGGGGAAAAACTGTTTTTT
TRBJ2-5 15 - - TRBV6-5 CASRTGGATSKTQYF TGTGCCAGCAGGACCGGGGGCGCTACTTCGAAGACCCAGTACTTC
TRBJ2-1 15 - - TRBV6-4 CASSERRSSYNEQFF TGTGCCAGCAGTGAACGGCGGAGCTCCTACAATGAGCAGTTCTTC
TRBJ1-1 14 - once TRBV9 CASRKGVMNTEAFF TGTGCCAGCAGGAAGGGGGTCATGAACACTGAAGCTTTCTTT
TRBJ1-2 14 TRBD1 - TRBV30 CAWTPHRGQGGYTF TGTGCCTGGACCCCTCACAGGGGGCAAGGTGGCTACACCTTC
TRBJ2-5 15 - - TRBV7-9 CASSLGSGLQETQYF TGTGCCAGCAGCTTAGGATCGGGGCTCCAAGAGACCCAGTACTTC
TRBJ1-4 15 - - TRBV27 CASSRREGYNEKLFF TGTGCCAGCAGTAGGAGGGAAGGTTATAATGAAAAACTGTTTTTT
TRBJ2-5 13 - - TRBV4-1 CASSQGARETQYF TGCGCCAGCAGCCAAGGGGCGAGGGAGACCCAGTACTTC
TRBJ1-2 15 TRBD1 - TRBV6-6 CASREGQGMNYGYTF TGTGCCAGCAGGGAAGGACAGGGGATGAACTATGGCTACACCTTC
TRBJ1-3 12 - - TRBV30 CAWTRWGNTIYF TGTGCCTGGACCCGATGGGGAAACACCATATATTTT
TRBJ1-2 15 - few TRBV3-1/TRBV3-2 CASSQLVGTDYGYTF TGTGCCAGCAGCCAATTGGTCGGTACAGACTATGGCTACACCTTC
TRBJ2-3 16 TRBD2 - TRBV28 CASSNGAGGPTDTQYF TGTGCCAGCAGTAATGGAGCGGGAGGCCCTACAGATACGCAGTATTTT
TRBJ1-1 14 - - TRBV7-3 CASSLTVQNTEAFF TGTGCCAGCAGCTTAACGGTCCAGAACACTGAAGCTTTCTTT
TRBJ1-2 15 - - TRBV19 CASSLQRTANYGYTF TGTGCCAGTAGTCTACAACGGACTGCTAACTATGGCTACACCTTC
TRBJ1-1 14 - - TRBV4-1 CASSQSQGYTEAFF TGCGCCAGCAGCCAGTCCCAGGGGTACACTGAAGCTTTCTTT
TRBJ1-5 11 - - TRBV6-5 CASRANQPQHF TGTGCCAGCAGGGCTAATCAGCCCCAGCATTTT
TRBJ1-4 15 - - TRBV28 CASSPRGGFNEKLFF TGTGCCAGCAGTCCTCGGGGGGGCTTTAATGAAAAACTGTTTTTT